This TCR beta chain emerged from a study of T cells in Graves' hyperthyroidism and ophthalmopathy. Amplified TCR beta CDR3 regions came from RNA transcripts. A first-round RT-PCR of the TCR CDR3 used the HTBI primer set. TCRdb itself ran the multiplex PCR reads through MiXCR, one entry per CDR3 protein. The sample holds hundreds of thousands of distinct CDR3 sequences, about 15% seen once. This CDR3 has 16 residues. Trimming at V came to 3 bases and at J to 6 bases, leaving 6 bases not matched to a gene. Per the germline V gene, CDR1 is SGHAT and CDR2 is FQDESV (reference sequence). The sequence was obtained from a woman aged 25 to 39 with Graves' hyperthyroidism. This chain joins TRBV11-1 and TRBJ2-7, with 15 bases that match TRBD2. The sequenced material came from blood. The CDR3 sequence is CASSLGLAGGKAEQYF. As DNA, the CDR3 is TGTGCCAGCAGCTTGGGACTAGCGGGAGGAAAGGCCGAGCAGTACTTC.